This TCR beta chain is from a study of T cell responses to AZD1222 COVID-19 vaccine. General study findings and limits: Reportedly, nearly half of unique spike TCRs recognized epitopes outside B.1.351/B.1.1.7 mutations. Females made up more of the donors, who were largely white British, and clonal diversity may have come out too low. Across spike, vaccine-associated CD4 TCRs were found, dominant at 160-218 and 743-854. Spike-specific TCR breadth and depth both grew after two AZD1222 doses.

Trimming shortened V by 0 bases and J by 0 bases, and 15 bases separated the two germline ends. The germline V gene has CDR1 SGHTA and CDR2 FQGNSA. The CDR3 length is 17 residues. Of note for this clone: Antigen specificity is unknown.

TCRdb's table, derived via immunoSEQ multiplex PCR, lists solely in-frame clones and lacks some. Seen here are about 190,000 clones, over 75% observed once, and the top ten hold approximately 6.9%. The chain links TRBV7-2 to TRBJ2-7, with D hard to call. The starting material was peripheral blood, obtained on day 0 of AZD1222 vaccination. This sequence was found in an adult in good health. CDR3 residues: CASSLANNWAPSYEQYF. The CDR3 DNA follows: TGTGCCAGCAGCTTAGCGAATAACTGGGCACCCTCCTACGAGCAGTACTTC.